The 21 T cell receptor beta chains listed next were all sequenced from one sample in a study of synovial regulatory T cells in juvenile arthritis. Measured with immunoSEQ multiplex PCR; TCRdb has only the in-frame clones, and not every one. The table lists around 8,000 clones. The sample comprised Treg cells from blood. Noted subset: remaining (HLA-DR-negative) circulating blood Treg cells. The receptors shown here come from a donor aged 2 to 35 with juvenile idiopathic arthritis.

The V and J genes are TRBV21-1 and TRBJ2-6; absent DNA, TCRdb's TRBD2 call cannot be checked. TRBV21-1 corresponds to a pseudogene. There are 20 residues in the CDR3. DNA for this receptor is not on file. This CDR3 reads CASSKAAPLGFNSGANVLTF.

The chain combines TRBV7-3 with TRBJ2-5; TCRdb lists TRBD2, though no DNA is available to test this call. This CDR3 has 16 residues. No DNA has been recorded. The germline V gene encodes CDR1 SGHTA and CDR2 FQGTGA. Here the CDR3 reads CASSSPSGGAGETQYF.

The V gene is TRBV2, the J gene TRBJ2-5; TCRdb picks TRBD2, but there is no DNA to check that call. Germline-derived CDR1 and CDR2 are SNHLY and FYNNEI. The CDR3 runs to 15 residues. No nucleotide data were recorded. CDR3 sequence reads: CASTRDSGGGETQYF.

Its frequency marks this clone as medium-sized. This chain joins TRBV18 and TRBJ2-7; as DNA is missing, the TRBD1 call by TCRdb cannot be tested. Germline CDR1 KGHSH, CDR2 LQKENI. The length of the CDR3 is 12 residues. This entry has no DNA. The chain's CDR3 is CASSSNSYEQYF.

The CDR3 region is CASSLAYEQFNQPQHF. This chain connects TRBV5-5 to TRBJ1-5; the D gene TCRdb calls, TRBD1, cannot be checked with no DNA. This CDR3 has 16 amino acids. Only the protein sequence is given. The V gene's germline CDR1 is SGHKS and CDR2 YYEKEE (reference sequence). The full variable domain, in which reference TRBV5-5 and TRBJ1-5 provide the parts outside the CDR3, is DAGVTQSPTHLIKTRGQQVTLRCSPISGHKSVSWYQQVLGQGPQFIFQYYEKEERGRGNFPDRFSARQFPNYSSELNVNALLLGDSALYLCASSLAYEQFNQPQHFGDGTRLSIL.

The rearrangement uses TRBV10-3 and TRBJ2-5; the D call of TRBD2 rests on TCRdb alone, since no DNA is present to check it. CDR1 is ENHRY and CDR2 is SYGVKD in the germline V gene. The CDR3 is 15 residues long. No DNA is given. This CDR3 reads CAISSGTSGGETQYF.

The chain has TRBV10-3 and TRBJ2-7; TCRdb selects TRBD2, and the lack of DNA leaves this call unchecked. CDR1 is ENHRY and CDR2 is SYGVKD in the germline V gene. CDR3 length: 13 residues. DNA for this receptor is not on file. The CDR3 loop is CAISVVRDREQYF.

The CDR3 loop is CASSLVGTGTQETQYF. The rearrangement links TRBV5-1 to TRBJ2-5; TCRdb returns TRBD1, unconfirmable since there is no DNA. CDR3 length: 16 amino acids. No DNA is given. Germline values: CDR1 SGHRS, CDR2 YFSETQ. Using reference TRBV5-1 and TRBJ2-5 for the parts outside the CDR3, the full variable domain is KAGVTQTPRYLIKTRGQQVTLSCSPISGHRSVSWYQQTPGQGLQFLFEYFSETQRNKGNFPGRFSGRQFSNSRSEMNVSTLELGDSALYLCASSLVGTGTQETQYFGPGTRLLVL.

The CDR3: CASRNWWGRDTGELFF. This chain links TRBV5-8 with TRBJ2-2; TCRdb proposes TRBD1, but this gene call is untestable without DNA. Looked up from germline, CDR1 is SGHTS and CDR2 is YDEGEE. The CDR3 sequence is 16 residues long. The nucleotide record is missing.

The chain has TRBV2 and TRBJ1-4. CDR1 is SNHLY and CDR2 is FYNNEI in the germline V gene. The CDR3 contains 15 residues. No DNA has been recorded. The chain's CDR3 is CASSGGPETGEKLFF.

The J gene is TRBJ1-5, the V gene TRBV4-2; TCRdb designates TRBD1, a call that cannot be tested without DNA. CDR1 is LGHNA, CDR2 YNFKEQ, per germline. The CDR3 has 16 amino acids. Nucleotide data are not available. CDR3 sequence reads: CASSQGDRGMDQPQHF.

The chain has TRBV7-3 and TRBJ2-3; TCRdb outputs TRBD2, but without DNA this stays unchecked. The CDR3 is 15 amino acids. This entry has no DNA. From germline, CDR1 is SGHTA and CDR2 FQGTGA. CDR3 in amino acids: CASSPTGLTTDTQYF.

J is TRBJ2-3 and V is TRBV19; TCRdb lists TRBD2, though no DNA is available to test this call. The CDR3 is made up of 13 amino acids. The entry carries no DNA sequence. Germline CDR1 and CDR2: LNHDA and SQIVND (reference sequence). The CDR3 region is CASSISYTDTQYF.

V and J are TRBV28 and TRBJ1-5. The CDR3 is made up of 14 amino acids. No DNA has been recorded. CDR1 and CDR2 (germline): MDHEN, SYDVKM. The CDR3 region is CASSLSGDTQPQHF. Filled out from reference TRBV28 and TRBJ1-5, the complete variable domain reads DVKVTQSSRYLVKRTGEKVFLECVQDMDHENMFWYRQDPGLGLRLIYFSYDVKMKEKGDIPEGYSVSREKKERFSLILESASTNQTSMYLCASSLSGDTQPQHFGDGTRLSIL.

The genes are TRBV7-9 and TRBJ2-1. Germline V gives CDR1 SEHNR, CDR2 FQNEAQ (reference sequence). The CDR3 is 11 amino acids. DNA was not recorded. The CDR3 spells CASSLINEQFF.

Frequency places this clone as medium-sized. V usage is TRBV7-9 and J usage is TRBJ2-1; there is no DNA to check the TCRdb D call of TRBD2. Germline-derived CDR1 and CDR2 are SEHNR and FQNEAQ (reference sequence). The CDR3 loop spans 14 amino acids. The nucleotide record is missing. This chain's CDR3 is CASRGLAGVYEQFF. The full variable domain, with the rest looked up from reference TRBV7-9 and TRBJ2-1, is DTGVSQNPRHKITKRGQNVTFRCDPISEHNRLYWYRQTLGQGPEFLTYFQNEAQLEKSRLLSDRFSAERPKGSFSTLEIQRTEQGDSAMYLCASRGLAGVYEQFFGPGTRLTVL.

The rearrangement uses TRBV6-1 and TRBJ2-7; lacking DNA, the TRBD1 call made by TCRdb goes unchecked. In germline, CDR1 is MNHNS, CDR2 SASEGT. The CDR3 contains 15 residues. Nucleotide data are not available. CDR3: CASLKRTGGRYEQYF.

The gene calls are TRBV30 and TRBJ2-1. The CDR3 has 12 residues. DNA is not on record. Looked up from germline, CDR1 is GTSNPN and CDR2 is SVGIG (reference sequence). CDR3 amino acids: CAWSVGWNEQFF.

The chain links TRBV6-4 to TRBJ2-5; TCRdb gives TRBD2 as the D gene, but with no DNA this cannot be confirmed. This CDR3 spans 19 amino acids. The DNA sequence is not available. Germline CDR1 reads MRHNA; CDR2 reads SNTAGT. CDR3: CASSLNLDPLAGVQETQYF.

This clone is deemed medium-sized by its frequency. CDR3 sequence: CASSHPGLAYNEQFF. This chain connects TRBV23-1 to TRBJ2-1; TCRdb designates TRBD2, a call that cannot be tested without DNA. TRBV23-1 falls under the ORF class, with uncertain function. CDR3 length equals 15 residues. DNA is not on record.

The chain carries TRBV2 and TRBJ2-7; TCRdb names TRBD2, which stays unverified in the absence of DNA. The germline gives CDR1 SNHLY, CDR2 FYNNEI. This CDR3 comprises 13 residues. No coding sequence is recorded. The CDR3 is CASRRAGAYEQYF.